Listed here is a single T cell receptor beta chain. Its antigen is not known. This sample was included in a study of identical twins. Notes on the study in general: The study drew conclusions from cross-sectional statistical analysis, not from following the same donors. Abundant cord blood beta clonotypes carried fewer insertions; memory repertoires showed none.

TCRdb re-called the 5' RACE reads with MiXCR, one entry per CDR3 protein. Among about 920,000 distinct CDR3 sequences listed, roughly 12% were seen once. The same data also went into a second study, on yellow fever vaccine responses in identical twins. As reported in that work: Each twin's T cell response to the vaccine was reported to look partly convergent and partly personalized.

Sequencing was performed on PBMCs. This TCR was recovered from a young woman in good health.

The CDR3: CASSIGRQWPDTQYF. The CDR3 DNA follows: TGTGCCAGTAGTATCGGTAGACAGTGGCCAGATACGCAGTATTTT. The chain links TRBV19 to TRBJ2-3, with TRBD1 as a possible D gene (5 bases). The V and J ends lost 3 bases and 4 bases respectively, with 14 bases between them. In germline, CDR1 is LNHDA, CDR2 SQIVND (reference sequence). The CDR3 sequence is 15 residues long. The full variable domain, with the rest looked up from reference TRBV19 and TRBJ2-3, is DGGITQSPKYLFRKEGQNVTLSCEQNLNHDAMYWYRQDPGQGLRLIYYSQIVNDFQKGDIAEGYSVSREKKESFPLTVTSAQKNPTAFYLCASSIGRQWPDTQYFGPGTRLTVL.